This entry lists 5 T cell receptor beta chains sequenced from one sample in a study of cytomegalovirus exposure and HLA in healthy donors. The PCR had 60 Vbeta and 13 Jbeta primers. The repertoire was sequenced with immunoSEQ multiplex PCR; TCRdb's copy has only in-frame clones and lacks some. This table has approximately 27,000 clones, 60% to 80% appearing once. The sequencing input was PBMCs. These receptors were collected from a male donor in good health and CMV-seropositive.

This chain connects TRBV5-1 to TRBJ1-2, with 9 nucleotides matching TRBD1. The CDR3 consists of 14 residues. The germline V gene has CDR1 SGHRS and CDR2 YFSETQ. Unmatched junction bases numbered 10, after V lost 4 bases and J lost 9 bases. The CDR3 nucleotides read TGCGCCAGCAGCGGGGAGACAGGGGGAGGTCGCTACACCTTC. This encodes CASSGETGGGRYTF.

The rearrangement uses TRBV10-3 and TRBJ1-2; possibly TRBD1 for D (6 bases). CDR1 is ENHRY, CDR2 SYGVKD, per germline. This CDR3 is built from 13 residues. The ends were cut back, 7 bases at V and 4 bases at J, with 13 bases in the middle. The CDR3 DNA reads as TGTGCCATCAATGGACAGTCGGCCTATGGCTACACCTTC. Translated: CAINGQSAYGYTF.

This chain joins TRBV28 and TRBJ2-2, with D maybe TRBD1 (6 bases). Looked up from germline, CDR1 is MDHEN and CDR2 is SYDVKM. Trimming stripped 6 bases from V and 6 bases from J, with 14 bases between. This CDR3 spans 14 amino acids. The CDR3 protein is CASSQGLEPGELFF. The CDR3 region has the DNA TGTGCCAGCAGCCAGGGGCTAGAACCCGGGGAGCTGTTTTTT.

With respect to this clone: One junction end disagrees with the germline gene, perhaps due to a read error. The chain carries TRBV6-1 and TRBJ2-1; TRBD2 matches at 7 bases. The CDR3 loop spans 16 amino acids. Germline CDR1 MNHNS, CDR2 SASEGT. This chain's CDR3 is CASSEWGGSSYNEQLF. CDR3 in DNA: TGTGCCAGCAGTGAATGGGGGGGGAGTTCCTACAATGAGCAGCTCTTC.

This chain links TRBV28 with TRBJ1-5, with 7 positions matching TRBD1. The CDR3 covers 16 residues. Trimming removed 2 bases from V and 0 bases from J; junction bases left unmatched: 4. Germline CDR1 is MDHEN and CDR2 is SYDVKM. The CDR3 loop reads CASSLGTGDSNQPQHF. The CDR3 DNA reads TGTGCCAGCAGTTTAGGTACAGGGGATAGCAATCAGCCCCAGCATTTT.